One sample yielded the 18 T cell receptor beta chains listed below, sequenced in a study of regulatory T cells in long-lasting Graves disease. Time point indicated: newly diagnosed GD, antithyroid drugs for less than 3 months. Researchers made the TCR library from RNA that was extracted from PBMCs. Both iRepertoire HTBI primers and Arm-PCR of CDR3 regions were used to build the TCR beta libraries. Using its own MiXCR run on the multiplex PCR reads, TCRdb lists one record per CDR3 protein. The sample gives 450,000 to 500,000 distinct CDR3 sequences, around 16% of which show up once; 12% is in the top ten. A further study also used this sample, focusing on T cells in Graves' hyperthyroidism and ophthalmopathy.

Here the sequenced sample was peripheral blood mononuclear cells (PBMCs), taken at new diagnosis, from a patient treated with antithyroid drugs. These receptors came from a middle-aged man with Graves disease.

This chain joins TRBV6-1 and TRBJ1-6; D gene uncertain. CDR1 and CDR2 (germline): MNHNS, SASEGT. The CDR3 is made up of 15 amino acids. The V gene lost 6 bases and the J gene lost 5 bases, with 14 bases spanning the gap. CDR3 sequence reads: CASRGRADNNSPLHF. CDR3 DNA: TGTGCCAGCAGGGGAAGGGCTGACAATAATTCACCCCTCCACTTT.

This clonotype has at least ten counts. CDR3 region: CASSLGGAGEQFF. The CDR3 bases are TGCGCCAGCAGCCTCGGCGGGGCAGGTGAGCAGTTCTTC. The chain couples TRBV5-1 to TRBJ2-1; possible D gene TRBD2, 6 bases. The CDR3 is made up of 13 amino acids. Germline V gives CDR1 SGHRS, CDR2 YFSETQ. V lost 4 bases, J lost 9 bases, and 14 bases lay in between.

In this sample, this clonotype turned up many times. CDR3 DNA sequence: TGTGCCAGCAGCGGACTAGCGGGAGTGGGCGATGAGCAGTTCTTC. It is translated as CASSGLAGVGDEQFF. This chain links TRBV12-3 or TRBV12-4 with TRBJ2-1; 13 bases are shared with TRBD2. The V gene end was trimmed by 6 bases and the J gene end by 8 bases; junction bases not matched to a gene: 7. The length of the CDR3 is 15 residues.

At least ten counts were recorded for this clonotype. The chain is built from TRBV2 and TRBJ2-3; D gene unclear. Germline CDR1 SNHLY, CDR2 FYNNEI. V was cut by 5 bases and J by 4 bases, with 10 bases left in between. CDR3 length: 13 amino acids. The DNA for the CDR3 is TGTGCCAGCAGTCGTATGGGTGCAGATACGCAGTATTTT. Its translation is CASSRMGADTQYF.

This clonotype was seen more than once but under ten times. The V call is TRBV28, the J call TRBJ2-5, with D hard to call. V was pared by 3 bases and J by 1 base, with 9 bases between. CDR3 length: 14 amino acids. CDR1 MDHEN and CDR2 SYDVKM come from the germline V gene. CDR3 sequence reads: CASSLFDFQETQYF. CDR3 sequence (DNA): TGTGCCAGCAGTTTGTTTGACTTCCAAGAGACCCAGTACTTC.

This clonotype was picked up many times. The chain links TRBV19 to TRBJ2-1; 8 nucleotides line up with TRBD2. This CDR3 has 15 amino acids. V was pared by 3 bases and J by 2 bases, with 3 bases of the junction left unmatched. CDR1 is LNHDA, CDR2 SQIVND, per germline (reference sequence). CDR3 nucleotide sequence: TGTGCCAGTAGTATGAGCGGGAGACCCTACAATGAGCAGTTCTTC. Translated, it gives CASSMSGRPYNEQFF.

The table lists this clonotype with many counts. The rearrangement links TRBV12-3 or TRBV12-4 to TRBJ1-5; 7 bases map to TRBD1. This CDR3 spans 14 amino acids. V gave up 5 bases and J gave up 8 bases; unmatched junction bases: 9. This CDR3 is CASSLPTGLEPQHF. The DNA for the CDR3 is TGTGCCAGCAGTCTCCCGACAGGGTTAGAGCCCCAGCATTTT.

At least ten counts were recorded for this clonotype. The V and J genes are TRBV24-1 and TRBJ2-2; tentative D call: TRBD1 (6 bases). Trimming cost V 4 bases and J 4 bases, with 18 bases left between them. Germline loops: CDR1 KGHDR, CDR2 SFDVKD. The CDR3 is 17 residues long. CDR3: CATSEAFRDTLTGELFF. The CDR3 DNA reads as TGTGCCACCAGTGAAGCTTTCCGGGACACTCTCACCGGGGAGCTGTTTTTT.

This clonotype was counted ten times or more. The chain has TRBV24-1 and TRBJ2-2; D is uncertain. CDR1 is KGHDR and CDR2 is SFDVKD in the germline V gene. The CDR3 has 17 amino acids. Trimming shortened V by 1 base and J by 0 bases, and 11 bases separated the two germline ends. The CDR3 nucleotides read TGTGCCACCAGTGATTTTGGCGGAACCGCGAACACCGGGGAGCTGTTTTTT. Amino acids: CATSDFGGTANTGELFF.

At least ten counts were recorded for this clonotype. The rearrangement joins TRBV27 to TRBJ1-2, with D possibly matching TRBD1 (6 bases). The germline V and J ends were trimmed by 6 bases and 4 bases, with 12 bases remaining between them. The CDR3 is 13 amino acids. CDR1 is MNHEY, CDR2 SMNVEV, per germline (reference sequence). Written as DNA, the CDR3 is TGTGCCAGCAGCCCCGCCAGGGGCTATGGCTACACCTTC. It is translated as CASSPARGYGYTF.

This clonotype was seen a handful of times. The chain employs TRBV5-1 and TRBJ2-5; D is ambiguous. Germline V gene lookup returns CDR1 SGHRS and CDR2 YFSETQ. The CDR3 extends over 14 amino acids. The V gene lost 6 bases and the J gene lost 1 base, with 13 bases spanning the gap. CDR3 sequence (DNA): TGCGCCAGCAATCCGACGGCGGCCCAAGAGACCCAGTACTTC. Translation gives CASNPTAAQETQYF.

This clonotype occurred many times. J is TRBJ2-3 and V is TRBV30; D gene uncertain. The germline V gene encodes CDR1 GTSNPN and CDR2 SVGIG (reference sequence). The V and J ends lost 0 bases and 6 bases respectively, with 4 bases between them. This CDR3 is built from 11 residues. The CDR3 coding sequence is TGTGCCTGGAGTGTACCGGATACGCAGTATTTT. Translated: CAWSVPDTQYF.

This clonotype occurred a few times. The V call is TRBV27, the J call TRBJ2-4, with D unresolved. CDR3 size: 11 residues. V dropped 3 bases and J dropped 7 bases, with 4 bases sitting between them. Germline CDR1 reads MNHEY; CDR2 reads SMNVEV (reference sequence). The CDR3 DNA sequence: TGTGCCAGCAGTTTCATGAACATTCAGTACTTC. It is translated as CASSFMNIQYF.

This clonotype showed up many times. The chain carries TRBV5-1 and TRBJ2-7; 8 bases fit TRBD1. This CDR3 comprises 15 residues. Germline V gives CDR1 SGHRS, CDR2 YFSETQ. V trimming: 0 bases; J trimming: 5 bases; junction bases outside the gene matches: 7. CDR3 nucleotide sequence: TGCGCCAGCAGCTTGGGTGGACAGGGATTGGACGAGCAGTACTTC. It encodes CASSLGGQGLDEQYF.

This chain uses TRBV6-5 with TRBJ2-5; TRBD2 aligns across 15 bases. The CDR3 covers 18 residues. Germline V gene sequence: CDR1 MNHEY, CDR2 SVGAGI. With V trimmed by 4 bases and J by 3 bases, 9 bases remained unmatched. CDR3 coding DNA: TGTGCCAGCAGTTGCAGGACTAGCGGGAGGGCCTCGGAAGAGACCCAGTACTTC. Protein: CASSCRTSGRASEETQYF.

Only a few counts were recorded for this clonotype. CDR3 region: CASRVSLAGLAKNIQYF. The CDR3 DNA reads TGTGCCAGCAGGGTTTCGCTAGCGGGTCTAGCCAAAAACATTCAGTACTTC. The genes are TRBV6-2 or TRBV6-3 and TRBJ2-4; 8 nucleotides agree with TRBD2. The CDR3 consists of 17 residues. Trimming removed 6 bases from V and 0 bases from J; junction bases left unmatched: 10. CDR1 is MNHEY, CDR2 SVGEGT, per germline.

Only a few counts were recorded for this clonotype. CDR3 nucleotide sequence: TGCAGCGCCAACCCCACGGACGAGGTATTGAAGACCCAGTACTTC. Translated: CSANPTDEVLKTQYF. J is TRBJ2-5 and V is TRBV29-1; D is unresolved. V lost 7 bases, J lost 6 bases, and 24 bases lay in between. The CDR3 contains 15 residues. The germline gives CDR1 SQVTM, CDR2 ANQGSEA.

The rearrangement uses TRBV7-9 and TRBJ2-5; D may be TRBD1 or TRBD2 (6 bases each). Germline V gene lookup returns CDR1 SEHNR and CDR2 FQNEAQ (reference sequence). V lost 10 bases to trimming and J lost 2 bases, with 20 bases between them. The CDR3 loop spans 15 amino acids. The CDR3 region is CAISDFGGLQETQYF. DNA of the CDR3: TGTGCCATCAGTGACTTCGGGGGCCTGCAAGAGACCCAGTACTTC.